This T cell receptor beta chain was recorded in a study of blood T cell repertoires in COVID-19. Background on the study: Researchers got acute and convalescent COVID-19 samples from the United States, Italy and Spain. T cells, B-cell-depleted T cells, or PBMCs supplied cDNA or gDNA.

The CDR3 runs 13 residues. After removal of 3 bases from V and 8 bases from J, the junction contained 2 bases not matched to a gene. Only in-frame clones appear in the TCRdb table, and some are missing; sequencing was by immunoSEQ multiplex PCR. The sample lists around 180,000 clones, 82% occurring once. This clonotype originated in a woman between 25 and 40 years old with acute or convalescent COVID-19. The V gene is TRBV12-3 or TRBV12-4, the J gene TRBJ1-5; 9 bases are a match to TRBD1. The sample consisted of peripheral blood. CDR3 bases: TGTGCCAGCAGTTTGGACAGGGGAGAGCCCCAGCATTTT. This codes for CASSLDRGEPQHF.